This T cell receptor (beta chain) derives from a study of CD8+ T cells in alopecia areata (dated by TCRdb to 2017 to 2018). Regarding the complete study: High-throughput TCRbeta sequencing was used to examine T cell clonal expansion in alopecia areata in both the C3H/HeJ mouse model and human patients. RNA was obtained with the PAXgene miRNA kit for fixed scalp, the miRNeasy kit for PBMCs, and the RNeasy kit for mouse skin. Scalp clonality was compared across normal scalp (n=4), patchy alopecia areata scalp (n=8), and alopecia totalis/universalis scalp (n=8). TCRbeta CDR3 regions were amplified by immunoSEQ multiplex PCR using 35 Vbeta forward and 13 Jbeta reverse primers. Scalp tissue and sorted CD4+ and CD8+ peripheral blood T cells from patchy and totalis/universalis alopecia areata patients and from healthy controls were covered by human TCRbeta sequencing. The investigation overall reported the following: Compared with normal scalp, lesional scalp, particularly in alopecia totalis/universalis, had higher clonality and more expanded CD8+ clones, which suggests antigenic drive. TCR sequences shared between patients were less clear than in mice, possibly partly because of HLA diversity in the patient population. Resident alphabeta T cells in normal human skin are also sequenced, complicating scalp TCR repertoire analysis, unlike mouse skin dominated by gammadelta T cells.

The CDR3 holds 17 amino acids from the cysteine to the phenylalanine. Only the CDR3 region is kept as DNA, spanning 51 bases read in frame from base 1. After removal of 3 bases from V and 5 bases from J, the junction retains 9 bases not matched to a gene. CDR1 and CDR2, per the germline V gene (reference sequence), are GTSNPN and SVGIG. Library preparation used the immunoSEQ multiplex PCR assay. For TCR sequencing, RNA was extracted from every sample and reverse transcribed into cDNA to serve as template. First-strand cDNA was synthesized with SuperScript III using a 2:1 mix of oligo-dT and random hexamers. A synthetic immune receptor repertoire was used to assess amplification bias, and residual bias was removed computationally. The paper's data handling went like this. After raw reads were preprocessed to remove errors, the CDR3 was defined following IMGT conventions as running from the conserved cysteine to phenylalanine. To get clonality, Shannon entropy was normalized by log2 of the number of productive unique TCRs and the result was subtracted from 1. CD4 or CD8 identity of scalp clones was inferred by cross-referencing scalp TCRbeta sequences with sorted blood CD4 and CD8 repertoires. Here the immuneACCESS table is served through TCRdb, limited to in-frame sequences with V and J called. Missing clones are a known gap in these copies; in checked studies unresolved V genes cover under half, and the rest lacks a known reason. The V and J calls and clone size come from that table; D and trimming were worked out from the DNA. Within this sample are about 150,000 clones, with 62% of them counted one time only. The top ten clones comprise less than 40% of the sample.

For this clone: It has no known antigen specificity. Base qualities were left out, and no much larger clone turns up one base away.

PBMCs were separated by density centrifugation and stained for CD3, CD4 and CD8, after which CD4+ and CD8+ T cells were sorted on a FACSAria. Scalp biopsies and blood samples were obtained from unaffected controls. The chain is assembled from TRBV30 and TRBJ2-1, and 14 bases in between align with TRBD2. The receptor's source is a human donor in good health. Sequencing was carried out using CD8+ T cells sorted from blood. The DNA is TGTGCCTGGAGACTCCCGGGACTAGCGGGAGCTCACAATGAGCAGTTCTTC. Translated, it reads CAWRLPGLAGAHNEQFF.